This TCR beta chain was sequenced during a study of cytomegalovirus exposure and HLA in healthy donors. This CDR3 contains 15 residues. J was trimmed by 3 bases and V by 7 bases; bases with no gene match: 11. Per germline, CDR1 MDHEN and CDR2 SYDVKM. About this clone: Its target is not known.

Study findings and constraints: For presence/absence analyses, sequencing depth was assumed to be roughly uniform across donors. Some V segments, TRBV6-2 and TRBV6-3 among them, were indistinguishable and were therefore excluded. Later analysis identified a missense DCLRE1C variant that was linked to TCR beta V- and J-gene trimming.

The PCR contained 60 Vbeta and 13 Jbeta primers. Only in-frame clones appear in the TCRdb table, and some are missing; sequencing was by immunoSEQ multiplex PCR. The sample shows about 92,000 clones, roughly 80% of them seen only once. Specimen: PBMCs. The sequence was obtained from a girl aged 2 to 9 in good health and CMV-seropositive. The V and J genes are TRBV28 and TRBJ2-7, with TRBD2 matching over 8 bases. For the CDR3, the DNA is TGTGCCAGCACCGAAGCGGGGGCGGGAGGCTACGAGCAGTACTTC. It specifies CASTEAGAGGYEQYF.